This record concerns one T cell receptor (beta chain) sequence. The junction shows a germline mismatch at one end, possibly a read error. This entry belongs to a study of OX40 agonist ivuxolimab in advanced cancers. Germline CDR1 and CDR2: WSHSY and SAAADI. The CDR3 length is 13 residues. The data were produced by immunoSEQ multiplex PCR, yet TCRdb's version contains in-frame clones alone and is incomplete. Among tens of thousands of clones listed, about 85% were seen once. The sequences come from CD4+ or CD8+ T cells sorted from blood, collected in a trial of the OX40 agonist ivuxolimab. This chain links TRBV10-2 with TRBJ1-5; TRBD1 matches 8 bases. This receptor was taken from an adult with an advanced solid tumor such as melanoma, head and neck, liver or kidney cancer. The CDR3 bases are TGCGCCAGCAGCCCCGAACCTGGACAGGGTAAGTATTTT. Translated, it gives CASSPEPGQGKYF.